This T cell receptor beta chain came from a study of blood T cells in healthy people across ages. The CDR3 extends over 15 amino acids. Germline CDR1 reads WNHNN; CDR2 reads SYGVQD (reference sequence). Trimming took off 3 bases at V and 4 bases at J, with 13 bases between the two ends. A J-beta primer mix and a sample-barcoded 5' primer were used in a second PCR of roughly 6 to 11 cycles. Using its own MiXCR run on the 5' RACE reads, TCRdb lists one record per CDR3 protein. The table records about 640,000 distinct CDR3 sequences, 45% to 65% of them present only once. The chain employs TRBV10-1 and TRBJ2-1, with D hard to call. The source material was blood. The receptor's source is a man aged 55 to 70 in good health. In DNA form, the CDR3 reads TGCGCCAGCAGTGACGGGCAAGACTGGTACAATGAGCAGTTCTTC. Translating gives CASSDGQDWYNEQFF.